This T cell receptor beta chain is from a study of type 1 regulatory T cells. About the research overall: T-allo10 is an in vitro-generated, Tr1-enriched CD4 T cell product specific for alloantigen.

Germline loops: CDR1 KGHDR, CDR2 SFDVKD. The V end lost 6 bases, the J end lost 9 bases, and 5 bases lay between the germline ends. This CDR3 comprises 11 residues. TCRdb ran MiXCR on the reads and lists one entry per CDR3 protein. Of approximately 90,000 distinct CDR3 sequences listed, 30% to 35% are singletons. This receptor was identified in a human donor in good health. This sequence joins TRBV24-1 and TRBJ2-6, with D unresolved. Sequencing was performed on CD4+ T cells, either the whole sample or a sorted fraction (not recorded which). This chain's CDR3 is CATSQDNVLTF. The CDR3 bases are TGTGCCACCAGTCAGGACAACGTCCTGACTTTC.